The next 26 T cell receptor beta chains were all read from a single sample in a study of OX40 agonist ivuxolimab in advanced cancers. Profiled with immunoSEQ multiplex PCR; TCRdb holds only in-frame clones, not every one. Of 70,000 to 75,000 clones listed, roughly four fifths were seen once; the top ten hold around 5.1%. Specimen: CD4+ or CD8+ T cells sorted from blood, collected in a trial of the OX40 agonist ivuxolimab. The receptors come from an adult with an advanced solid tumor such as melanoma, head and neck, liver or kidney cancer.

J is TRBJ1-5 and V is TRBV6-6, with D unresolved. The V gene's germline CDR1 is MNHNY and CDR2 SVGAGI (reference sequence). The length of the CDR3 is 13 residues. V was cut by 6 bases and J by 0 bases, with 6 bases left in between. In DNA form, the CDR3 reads TGTGCCAGCAGCCCTAATAGCAATCAGCCCCAGCATTTT. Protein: CASSPNSNQPQHF.

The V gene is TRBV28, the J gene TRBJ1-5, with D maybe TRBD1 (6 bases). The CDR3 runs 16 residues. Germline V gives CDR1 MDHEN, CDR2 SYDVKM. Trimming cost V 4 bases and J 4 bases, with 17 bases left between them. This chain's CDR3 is CASSSIGGGQNQPQHF. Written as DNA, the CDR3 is TGTGCCAGCAGTTCCATCGGGGGGGGCCAAAATCAGCCCCAGCATTTT.

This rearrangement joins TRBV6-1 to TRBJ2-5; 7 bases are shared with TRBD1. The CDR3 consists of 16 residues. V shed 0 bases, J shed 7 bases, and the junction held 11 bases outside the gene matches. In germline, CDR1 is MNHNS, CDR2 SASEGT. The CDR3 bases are TGTGCCAGCAGTGAAGCGTTCGGTGGTCAGGGGGTGACCCAGTACTTC. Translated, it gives CASSEAFGGQGVTQYF.

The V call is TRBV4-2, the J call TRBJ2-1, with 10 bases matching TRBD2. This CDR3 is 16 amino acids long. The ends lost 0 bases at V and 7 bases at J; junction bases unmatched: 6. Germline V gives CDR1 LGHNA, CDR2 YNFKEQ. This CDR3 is CASSQDSSGSLNEQFF. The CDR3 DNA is TGTGCCAGCAGCCAAGATTCTAGCGGGAGCTTGAATGAGCAGTTCTTC.

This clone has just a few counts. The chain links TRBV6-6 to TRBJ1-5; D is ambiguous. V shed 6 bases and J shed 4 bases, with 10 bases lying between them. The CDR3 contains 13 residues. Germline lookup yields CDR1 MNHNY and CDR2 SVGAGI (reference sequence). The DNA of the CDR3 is TGTGCCAGCAGCTCGGACGGGAATCAGCCCCAGCATTTT. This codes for CASSSDGNQPQHF.

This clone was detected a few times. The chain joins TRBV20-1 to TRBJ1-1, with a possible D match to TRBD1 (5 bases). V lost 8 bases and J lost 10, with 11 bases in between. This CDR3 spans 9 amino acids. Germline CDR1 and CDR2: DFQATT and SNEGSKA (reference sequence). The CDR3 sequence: CSSRDPAFF. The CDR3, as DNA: TGCAGTTCCCGGGACCCAGCTTTCTTT.

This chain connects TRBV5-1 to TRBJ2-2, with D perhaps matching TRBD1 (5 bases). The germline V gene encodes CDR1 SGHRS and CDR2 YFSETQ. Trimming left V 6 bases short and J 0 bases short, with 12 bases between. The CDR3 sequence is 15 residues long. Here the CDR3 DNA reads TGCGCCAGCACCATACAGGAGCCGAACACCGGGGAGCTGTTTTTT. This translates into CASTIQEPNTGELFF.

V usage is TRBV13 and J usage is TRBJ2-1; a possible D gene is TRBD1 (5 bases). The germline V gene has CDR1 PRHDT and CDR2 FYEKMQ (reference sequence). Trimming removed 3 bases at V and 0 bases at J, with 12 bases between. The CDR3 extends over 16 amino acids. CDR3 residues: CASSFLDTSSYNEQFF. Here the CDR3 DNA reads TGTGCCAGCAGCTTTTTGGACACAAGCTCCTACAATGAGCAGTTCTTC.

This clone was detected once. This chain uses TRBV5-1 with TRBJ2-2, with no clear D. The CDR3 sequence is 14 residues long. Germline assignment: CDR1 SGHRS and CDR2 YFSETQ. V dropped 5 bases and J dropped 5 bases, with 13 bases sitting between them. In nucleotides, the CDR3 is TGCGCCAGCAGGGAAGGGATAGTTACCGGGGAGCTGTTTTTT. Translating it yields CASREGIVTGELFF.

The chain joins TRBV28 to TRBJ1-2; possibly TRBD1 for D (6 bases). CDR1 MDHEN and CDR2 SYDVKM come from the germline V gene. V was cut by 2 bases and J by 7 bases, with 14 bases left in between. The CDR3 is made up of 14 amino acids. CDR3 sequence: CASSLAYREGGYTF. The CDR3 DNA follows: TGTGCCAGCAGTTTAGCCTACAGGGAGGGTGGCTACACCTTC.

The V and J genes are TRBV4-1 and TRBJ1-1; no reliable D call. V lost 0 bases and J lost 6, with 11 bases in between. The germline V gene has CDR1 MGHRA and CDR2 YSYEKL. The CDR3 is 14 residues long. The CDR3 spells CASSQEVRESEAFF. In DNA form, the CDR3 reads TGCGCCAGCAGCCAAGAGGTCAGAGAGTCTGAAGCTTTCTTT.

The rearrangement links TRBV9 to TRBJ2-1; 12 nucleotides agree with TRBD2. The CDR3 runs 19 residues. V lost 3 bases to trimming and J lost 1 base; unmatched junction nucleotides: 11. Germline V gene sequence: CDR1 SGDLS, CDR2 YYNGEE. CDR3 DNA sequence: TGTGCCAGCAGCGCCCAATTACTAGCGGGAGGTTTTTCCTACAATGAGCAGTTCTTC. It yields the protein CASSAQLLAGGFSYNEQFF.

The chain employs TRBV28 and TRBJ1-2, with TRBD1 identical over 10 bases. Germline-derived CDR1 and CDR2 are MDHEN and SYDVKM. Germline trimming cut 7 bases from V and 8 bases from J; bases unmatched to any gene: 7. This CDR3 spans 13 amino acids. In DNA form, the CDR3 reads TGTGCCAGCACTCCGGGACAGGGGAGCGGCTACACCTTC. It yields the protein CASTPGQGSGYTF.

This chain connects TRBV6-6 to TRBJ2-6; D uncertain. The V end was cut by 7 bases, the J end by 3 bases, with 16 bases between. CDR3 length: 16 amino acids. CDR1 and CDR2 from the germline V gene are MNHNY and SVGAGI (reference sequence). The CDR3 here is CASTQSPIGGANVLTF. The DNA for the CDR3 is TGTGCCAGCACCCAGTCCCCCATTGGTGGGGCCAACGTCCTGACTTTC.

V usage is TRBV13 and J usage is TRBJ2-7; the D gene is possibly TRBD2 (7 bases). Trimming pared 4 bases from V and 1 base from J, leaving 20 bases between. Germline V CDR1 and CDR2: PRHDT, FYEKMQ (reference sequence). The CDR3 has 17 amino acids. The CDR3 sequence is CASSSMRIRGASYEQYF. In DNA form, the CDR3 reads TGTGCCAGCAGCTCGATGAGGATACGGGGGGCATCCTACGAGCAGTACTTC.

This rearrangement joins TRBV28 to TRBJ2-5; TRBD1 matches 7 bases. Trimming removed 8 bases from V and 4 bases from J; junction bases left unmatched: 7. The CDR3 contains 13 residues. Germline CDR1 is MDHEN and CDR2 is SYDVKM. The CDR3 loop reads CASSEGARETQYF. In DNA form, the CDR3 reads TGTGCCAGCTCTGAGGGGGCTCGAGAGACCCAGTACTTC.

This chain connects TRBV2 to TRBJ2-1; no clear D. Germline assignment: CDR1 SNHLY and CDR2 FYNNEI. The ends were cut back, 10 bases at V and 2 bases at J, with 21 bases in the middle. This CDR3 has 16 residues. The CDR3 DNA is TGTGCCACTCTCCCCCGGACGGGCGCCACCTACAATGAGCAGTTCTTC. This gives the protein CATLPRTGATYNEQFF.

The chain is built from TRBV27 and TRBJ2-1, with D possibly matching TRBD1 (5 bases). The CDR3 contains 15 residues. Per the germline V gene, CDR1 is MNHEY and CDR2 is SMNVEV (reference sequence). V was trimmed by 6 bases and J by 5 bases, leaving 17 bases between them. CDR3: CASSSGPRADNEQFF. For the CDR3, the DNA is TGTGCCAGCAGCTCAGGACCCAGGGCTGACAATGAGCAGTTCTTC.

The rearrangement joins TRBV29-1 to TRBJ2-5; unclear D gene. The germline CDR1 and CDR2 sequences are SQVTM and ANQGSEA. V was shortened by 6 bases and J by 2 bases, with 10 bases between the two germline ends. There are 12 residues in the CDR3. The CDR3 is CSVRRSQETQYF. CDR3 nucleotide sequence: TGCAGCGTCAGACGGTCACAAGAGACCCAGTACTTC.

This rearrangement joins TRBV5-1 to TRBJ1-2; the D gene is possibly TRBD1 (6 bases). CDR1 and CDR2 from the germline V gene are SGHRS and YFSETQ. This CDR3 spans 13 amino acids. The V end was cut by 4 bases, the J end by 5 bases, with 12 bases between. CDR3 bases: TGCGCCAGCAGCCCCCAGGACAGTTATGGCTACACCTTC. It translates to CASSPQDSYGYTF.

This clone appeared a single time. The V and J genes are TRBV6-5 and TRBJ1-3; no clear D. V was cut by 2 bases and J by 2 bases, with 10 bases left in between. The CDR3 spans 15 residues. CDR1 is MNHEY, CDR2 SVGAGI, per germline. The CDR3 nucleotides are TGTGCCAGCAGTTACGGCCCAGGCCCTGGAAACACCATATATTTT. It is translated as CASSYGPGPGNTIYF.

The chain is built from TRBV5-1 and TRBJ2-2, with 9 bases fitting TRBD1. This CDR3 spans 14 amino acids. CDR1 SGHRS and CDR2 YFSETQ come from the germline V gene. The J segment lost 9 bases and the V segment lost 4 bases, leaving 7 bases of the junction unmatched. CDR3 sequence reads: CASSPGQGFWELFF. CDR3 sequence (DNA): TGCGCCAGCAGCCCTGGACAGGGGTTTTGGGAGCTGTTTTTT.

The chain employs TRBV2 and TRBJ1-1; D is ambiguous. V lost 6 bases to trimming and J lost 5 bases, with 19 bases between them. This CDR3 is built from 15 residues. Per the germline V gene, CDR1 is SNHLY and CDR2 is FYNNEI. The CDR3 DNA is TGTGCCAGCAGCCCCATAGGACCTATCGGGACTGAAGCTTTCTTT. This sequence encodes CASSPIGPIGTEAFF.

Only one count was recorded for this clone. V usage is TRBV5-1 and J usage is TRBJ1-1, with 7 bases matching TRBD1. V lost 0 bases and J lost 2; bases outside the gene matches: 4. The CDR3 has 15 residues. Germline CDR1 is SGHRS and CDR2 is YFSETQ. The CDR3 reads CASSLGDRDNTEAFF. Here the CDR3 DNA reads TGCGCCAGCAGCTTGGGAGACAGGGACAACACTGAAGCTTTCTTT.

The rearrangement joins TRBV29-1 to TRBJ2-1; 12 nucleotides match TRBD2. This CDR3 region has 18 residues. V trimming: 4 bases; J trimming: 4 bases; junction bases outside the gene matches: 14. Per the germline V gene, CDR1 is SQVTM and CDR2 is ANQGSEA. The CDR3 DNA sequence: TGCAGCGTTGTGTCCCGGGCTAGCGGGAGGGCGGGATACAATGAGCAGTTCTTC. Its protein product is CSVVSRASGRAGYNEQFF.

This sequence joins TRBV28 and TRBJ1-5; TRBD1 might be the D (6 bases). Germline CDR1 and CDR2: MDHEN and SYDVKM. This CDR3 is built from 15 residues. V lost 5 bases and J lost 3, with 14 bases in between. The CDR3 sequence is CASSLSDRHNQPQHF. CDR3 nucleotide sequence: TGTGCCAGCAGTCTGAGCGACAGGCACAATCAGCCCCAGCATTTT.